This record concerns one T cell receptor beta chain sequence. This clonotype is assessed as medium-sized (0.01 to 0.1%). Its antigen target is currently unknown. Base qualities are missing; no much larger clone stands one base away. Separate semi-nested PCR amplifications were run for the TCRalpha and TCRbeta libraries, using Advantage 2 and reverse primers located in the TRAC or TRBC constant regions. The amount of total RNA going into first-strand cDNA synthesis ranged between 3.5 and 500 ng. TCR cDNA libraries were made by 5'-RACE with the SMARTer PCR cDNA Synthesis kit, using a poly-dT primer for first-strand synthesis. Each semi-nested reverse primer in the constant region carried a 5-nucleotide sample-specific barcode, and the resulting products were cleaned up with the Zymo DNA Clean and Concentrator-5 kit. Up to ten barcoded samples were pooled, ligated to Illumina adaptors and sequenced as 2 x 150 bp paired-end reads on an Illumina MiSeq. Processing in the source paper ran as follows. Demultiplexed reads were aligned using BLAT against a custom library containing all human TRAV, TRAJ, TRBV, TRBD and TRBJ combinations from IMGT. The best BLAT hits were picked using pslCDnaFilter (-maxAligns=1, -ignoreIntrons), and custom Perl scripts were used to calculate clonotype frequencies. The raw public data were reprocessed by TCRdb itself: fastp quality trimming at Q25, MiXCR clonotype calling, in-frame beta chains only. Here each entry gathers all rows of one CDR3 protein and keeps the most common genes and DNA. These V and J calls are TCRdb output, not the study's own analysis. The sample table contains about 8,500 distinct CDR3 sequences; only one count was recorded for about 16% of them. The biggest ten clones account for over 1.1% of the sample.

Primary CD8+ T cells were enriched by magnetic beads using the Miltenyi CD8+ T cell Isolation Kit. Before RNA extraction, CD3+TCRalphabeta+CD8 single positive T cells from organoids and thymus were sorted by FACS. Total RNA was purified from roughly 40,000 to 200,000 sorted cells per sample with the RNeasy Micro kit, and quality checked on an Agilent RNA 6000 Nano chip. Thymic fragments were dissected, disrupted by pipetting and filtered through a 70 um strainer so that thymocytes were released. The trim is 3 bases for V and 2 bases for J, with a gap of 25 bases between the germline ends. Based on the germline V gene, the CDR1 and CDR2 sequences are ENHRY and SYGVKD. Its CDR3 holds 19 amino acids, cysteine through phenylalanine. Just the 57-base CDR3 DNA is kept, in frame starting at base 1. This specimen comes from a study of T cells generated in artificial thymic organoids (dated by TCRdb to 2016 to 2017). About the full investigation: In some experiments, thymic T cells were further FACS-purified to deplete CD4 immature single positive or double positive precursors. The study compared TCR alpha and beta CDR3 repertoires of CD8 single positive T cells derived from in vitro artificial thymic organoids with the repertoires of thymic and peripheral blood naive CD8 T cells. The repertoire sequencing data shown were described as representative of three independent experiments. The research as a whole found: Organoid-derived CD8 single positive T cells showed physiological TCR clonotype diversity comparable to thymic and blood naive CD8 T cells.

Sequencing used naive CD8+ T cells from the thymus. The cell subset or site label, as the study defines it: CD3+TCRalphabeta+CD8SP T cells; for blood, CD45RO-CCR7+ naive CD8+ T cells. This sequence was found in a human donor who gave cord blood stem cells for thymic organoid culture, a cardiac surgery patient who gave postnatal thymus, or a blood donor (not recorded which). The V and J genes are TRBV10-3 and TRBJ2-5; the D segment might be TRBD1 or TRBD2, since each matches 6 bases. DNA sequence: TGTGCCATCAGTGATCCCAAATCTAATCTCGGGGGCCTTCAAGAGACCCAGTACTTC. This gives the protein CAISDPKSNLGGLQETQYF.